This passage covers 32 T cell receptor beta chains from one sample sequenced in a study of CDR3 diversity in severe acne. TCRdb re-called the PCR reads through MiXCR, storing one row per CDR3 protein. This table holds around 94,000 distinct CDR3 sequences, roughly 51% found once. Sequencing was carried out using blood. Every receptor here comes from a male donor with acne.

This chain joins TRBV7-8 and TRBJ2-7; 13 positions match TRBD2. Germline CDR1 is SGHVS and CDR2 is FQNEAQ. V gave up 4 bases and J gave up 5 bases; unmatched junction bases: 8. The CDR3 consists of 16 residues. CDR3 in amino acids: CASSYRTSGSVHEQYF. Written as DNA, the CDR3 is TGTGCCAGCAGCTACCGGACTAGCGGGAGTGTCCACGAGCAGTACTTC.

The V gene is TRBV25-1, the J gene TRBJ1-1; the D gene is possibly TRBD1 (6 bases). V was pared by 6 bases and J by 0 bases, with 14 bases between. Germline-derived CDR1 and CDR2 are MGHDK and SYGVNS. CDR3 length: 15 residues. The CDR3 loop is CASRDAGALNTEAFF. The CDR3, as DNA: TGTGCCAGCAGAGATGCAGGGGCCCTGAACACTGAAGCTTTCTTT.

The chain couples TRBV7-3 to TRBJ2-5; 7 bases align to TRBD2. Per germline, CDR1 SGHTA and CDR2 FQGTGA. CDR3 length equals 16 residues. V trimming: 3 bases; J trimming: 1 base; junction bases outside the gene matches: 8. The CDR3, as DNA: TGTGCCAGCAGCTTGGGGGGAGCGGGGATCCAAGAGACCCAGTACTTC. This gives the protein CASSLGGAGIQETQYF.

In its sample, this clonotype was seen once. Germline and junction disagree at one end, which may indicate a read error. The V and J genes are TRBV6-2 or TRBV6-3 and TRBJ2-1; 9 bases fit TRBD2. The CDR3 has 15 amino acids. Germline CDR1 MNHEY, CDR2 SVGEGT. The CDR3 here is CASSKSTSGGNEQCF. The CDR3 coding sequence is TGTGCCAGCAGTAAATCGACTAGCGGAGGCAATGAGCAGTGCTTC.

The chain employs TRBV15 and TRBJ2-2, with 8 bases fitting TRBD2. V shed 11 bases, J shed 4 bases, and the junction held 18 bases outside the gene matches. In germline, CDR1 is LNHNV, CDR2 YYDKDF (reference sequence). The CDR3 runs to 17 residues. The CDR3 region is CASTELSGGRGTGELFF. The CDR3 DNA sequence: TGTGCCTCGACAGAGTTGAGCGGGGGAAGGGGCACCGGGGAGCTGTTTTTT.

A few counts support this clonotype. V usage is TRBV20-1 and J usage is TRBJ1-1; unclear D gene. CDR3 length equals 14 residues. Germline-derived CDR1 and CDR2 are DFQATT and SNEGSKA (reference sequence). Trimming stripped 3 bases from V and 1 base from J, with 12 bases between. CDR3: CSARLGLSNTEAFF. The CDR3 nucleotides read TGCAGTGCTAGGTTAGGACTTTCGAACACTGAAGCTTTCTTT.

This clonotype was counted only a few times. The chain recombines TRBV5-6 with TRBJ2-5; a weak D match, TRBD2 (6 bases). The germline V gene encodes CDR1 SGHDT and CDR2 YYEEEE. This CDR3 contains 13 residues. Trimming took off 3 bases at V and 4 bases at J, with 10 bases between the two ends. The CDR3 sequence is CASSSGGRETQYF. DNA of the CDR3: TGTGCCAGCAGCTCCGGGGGTAGAGAGACCCAGTACTTC.

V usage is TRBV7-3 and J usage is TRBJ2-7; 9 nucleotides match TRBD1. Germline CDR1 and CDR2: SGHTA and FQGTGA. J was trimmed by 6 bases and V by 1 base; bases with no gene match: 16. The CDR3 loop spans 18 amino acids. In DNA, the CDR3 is TGTGCCAGCAGCTTAATAGCCGGACTCCGGGACAGGGTCTCCGAGCAGTACTTC. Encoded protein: CASSLIAGLRDRVSEQYF.

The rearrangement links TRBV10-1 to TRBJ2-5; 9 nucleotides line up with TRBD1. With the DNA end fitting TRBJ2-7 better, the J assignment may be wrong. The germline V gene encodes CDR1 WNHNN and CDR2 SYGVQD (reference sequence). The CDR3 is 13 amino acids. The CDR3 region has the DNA TGCGCCAGCAGTGATACAGGGGGCAGCGAGCAGTACTTC. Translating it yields CASSDTGGSEQYF.

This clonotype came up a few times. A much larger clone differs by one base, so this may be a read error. The CDR3 sequence is CASSLSLSYEQYF. The CDR3, as DNA: TGTGCCAGCAGCTTATCTCTCTCCTACGAGCAGTACTTC. The rearrangement joins TRBV7-3 to TRBJ2-7, with D uncertain. Germline lookup yields CDR1 SGHTA and CDR2 FQGTGA. Trimming cost V 2 bases and J 0 bases, with 5 bases left between them. This CDR3 has 13 amino acids.

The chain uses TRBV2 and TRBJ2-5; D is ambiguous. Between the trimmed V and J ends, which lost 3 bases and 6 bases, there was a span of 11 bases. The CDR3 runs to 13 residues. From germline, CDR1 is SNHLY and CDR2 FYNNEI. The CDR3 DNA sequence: TGTGCCAGCAGTGACTTGGCCGCCCAGACCCAGTACTTC. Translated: CASSDLAAQTQYF.

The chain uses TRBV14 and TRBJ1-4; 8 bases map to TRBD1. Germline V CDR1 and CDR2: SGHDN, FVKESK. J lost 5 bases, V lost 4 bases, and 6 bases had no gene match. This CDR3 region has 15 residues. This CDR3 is CASSPGQGSNEKLFF. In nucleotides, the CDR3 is TGTGCCAGCAGCCCCGGACAGGGCAGCAATGAAAAACTGTTTTTT. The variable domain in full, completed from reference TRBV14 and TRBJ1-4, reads EAGVTQFPSHSVIEKGQTVTLRCDPISGHDNLYWYRRVMGKEIKFLLHFVKESKQDESGMPNNRFLAERTGGTYSTLKVQPAELEDSGVYFCASSPGQGSNEKLFFGSGTQLSVL.

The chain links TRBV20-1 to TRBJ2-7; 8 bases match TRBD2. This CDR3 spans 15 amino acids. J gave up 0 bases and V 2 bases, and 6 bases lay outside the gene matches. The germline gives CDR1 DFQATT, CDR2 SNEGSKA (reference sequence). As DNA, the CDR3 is TGCAGTGCTAGACCCGGGACTAGGGGCTCCTACGAGCAGTACGTC. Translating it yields CSARPGTRGSYEQYV.

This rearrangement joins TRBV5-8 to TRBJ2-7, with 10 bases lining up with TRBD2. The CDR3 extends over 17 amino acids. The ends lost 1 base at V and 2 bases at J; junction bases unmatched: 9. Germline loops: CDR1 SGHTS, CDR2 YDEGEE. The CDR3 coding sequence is TGTGCCAGCAGCTTGAGCACTAGCGGGACCGATCCCTACGAGCAGTACTTC. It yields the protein CASSLSTSGTDPYEQYF.

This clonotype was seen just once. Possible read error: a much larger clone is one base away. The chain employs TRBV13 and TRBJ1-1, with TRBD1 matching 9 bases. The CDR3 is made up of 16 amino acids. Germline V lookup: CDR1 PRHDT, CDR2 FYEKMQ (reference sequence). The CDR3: CASSLGQGAWNTEALF. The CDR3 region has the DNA TGTGCCAGCAGCTTAGGACAGGGGGCGTGGAACACTGAAGCTCTCTTT.

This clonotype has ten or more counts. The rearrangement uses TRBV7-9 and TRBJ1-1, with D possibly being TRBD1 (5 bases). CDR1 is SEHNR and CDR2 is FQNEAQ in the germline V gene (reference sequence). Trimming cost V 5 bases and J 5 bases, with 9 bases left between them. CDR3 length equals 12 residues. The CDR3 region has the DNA TGTGCCAGCAGCAAAAGGGGTACTGAAGCTTTCTTT. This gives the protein CASSKRGTEAFF.

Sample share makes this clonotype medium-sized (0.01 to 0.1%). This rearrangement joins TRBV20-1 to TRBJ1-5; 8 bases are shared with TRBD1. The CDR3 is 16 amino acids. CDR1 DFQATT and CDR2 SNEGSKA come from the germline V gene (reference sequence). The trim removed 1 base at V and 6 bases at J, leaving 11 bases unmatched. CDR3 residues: CSARVGGSGGGQPQHF. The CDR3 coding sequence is TGCAGTGCTAGAGTCGGAGGGTCAGGGGGCGGTCAGCCCCAGCATTTT.

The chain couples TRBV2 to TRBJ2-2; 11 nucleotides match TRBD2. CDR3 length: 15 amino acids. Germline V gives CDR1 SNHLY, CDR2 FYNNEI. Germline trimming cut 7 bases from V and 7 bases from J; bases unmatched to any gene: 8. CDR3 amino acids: CASNAGLADGGELFF. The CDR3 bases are TGTGCCAGCAACGCGGGACTAGCGGACGGCGGGGAGCTGTTTTTT.

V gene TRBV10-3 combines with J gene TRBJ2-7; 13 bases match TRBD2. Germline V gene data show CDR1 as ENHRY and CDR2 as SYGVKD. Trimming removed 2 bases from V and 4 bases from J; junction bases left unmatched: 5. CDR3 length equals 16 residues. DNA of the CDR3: TGTGCCATCAGTGAGGGACTAGCGGGAGATAAGTACGAGCAGTACTTC. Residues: CAISEGLAGDKYEQYF.

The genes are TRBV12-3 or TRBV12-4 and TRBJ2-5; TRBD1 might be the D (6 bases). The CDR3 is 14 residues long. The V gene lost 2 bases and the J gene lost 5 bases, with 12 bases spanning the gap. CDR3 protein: CASSLMGAGETQYF. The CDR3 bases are TGTGCCAGCAGTTTAATGGGGGCAGGGGAGACCCAGTACTTC.

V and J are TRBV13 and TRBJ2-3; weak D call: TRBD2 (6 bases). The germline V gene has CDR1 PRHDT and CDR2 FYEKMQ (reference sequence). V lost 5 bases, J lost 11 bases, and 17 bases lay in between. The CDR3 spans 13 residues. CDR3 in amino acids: CASSRLDYNEQYF. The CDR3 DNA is TGTGCCAGCAGCAGACTAGATTACAATGAGCAGTATTTT.

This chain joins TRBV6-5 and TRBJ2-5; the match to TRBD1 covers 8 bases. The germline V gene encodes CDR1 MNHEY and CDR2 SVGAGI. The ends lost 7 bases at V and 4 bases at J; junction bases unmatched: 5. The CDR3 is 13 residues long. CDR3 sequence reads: CASTDRVIETQYF. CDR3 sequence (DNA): TGTGCCAGCACGGACAGGGTGATAGAGACCCAGTACTTC.

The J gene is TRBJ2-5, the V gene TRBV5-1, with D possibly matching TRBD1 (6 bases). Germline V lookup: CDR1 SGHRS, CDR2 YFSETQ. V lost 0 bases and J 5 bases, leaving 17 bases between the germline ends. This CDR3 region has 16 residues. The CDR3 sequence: CASSLASTGRAETQYF. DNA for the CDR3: TGCGCCAGCAGCTTGGCCAGTACAGGGCGGGCGGAGACCCAGTACTTC. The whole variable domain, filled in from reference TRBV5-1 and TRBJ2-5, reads KAGVTQTPRYLIKTRGQQVTLSCSPISGHRSVSWYQQTPGQGLQFLFEYFSETQRNKGNFPGRFSGRQFSNSRSEMNVSTLELGDSALYLCASSLASTGRAETQYFGPGTRLLVL.

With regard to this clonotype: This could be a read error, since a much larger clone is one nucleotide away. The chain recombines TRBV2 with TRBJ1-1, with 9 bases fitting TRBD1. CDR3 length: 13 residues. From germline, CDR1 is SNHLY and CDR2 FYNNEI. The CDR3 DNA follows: TGTGCCAGCAGGGACAGGGGAAACACTGCAGCTTTCTTT. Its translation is CASRDRGNTAAFF.

The CDR3 DNA reads TGTGCCAGCAGAATCGCCGGGACCGGCTATGGCTACACCTTC. This translates into CASRIAGTGYGYTF. V gene TRBV6-9 combines with J gene TRBJ1-2, with TRBD1 as a possible D gene (5 bases). Looked up from germline, CDR1 is MNHGY and CDR2 is SVAAGI. The V gene lost 6 bases and the J gene lost 4 bases, with 15 bases spanning the gap. The CDR3 loop spans 14 amino acids.

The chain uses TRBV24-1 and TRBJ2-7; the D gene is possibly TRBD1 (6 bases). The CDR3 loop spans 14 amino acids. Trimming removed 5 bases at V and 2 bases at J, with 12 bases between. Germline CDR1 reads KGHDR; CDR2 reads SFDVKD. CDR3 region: CATSGSQGAYEQYF. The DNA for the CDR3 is TGTGCCACCAGTGGGTCACAGGGAGCCTACGAGCAGTACTTC.

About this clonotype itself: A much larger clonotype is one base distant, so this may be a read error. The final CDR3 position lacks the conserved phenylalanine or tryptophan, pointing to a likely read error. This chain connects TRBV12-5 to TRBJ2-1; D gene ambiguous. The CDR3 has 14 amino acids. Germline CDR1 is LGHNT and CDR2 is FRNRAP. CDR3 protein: CASSLDLNTGEQFL. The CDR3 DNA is TGTGCCAGCAGTTTAGACCTGAATACCGGTGAGCAGTTCCTC.

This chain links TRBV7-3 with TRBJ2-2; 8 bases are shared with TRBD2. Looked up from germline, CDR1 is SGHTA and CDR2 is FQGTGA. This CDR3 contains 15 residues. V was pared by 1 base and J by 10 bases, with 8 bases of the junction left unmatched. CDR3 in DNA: TGTGCCAGCAGCTTAAACGGGGGGGGCACGGTGGAGCTGTTTTTT. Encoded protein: CASSLNGGGTVELFF.

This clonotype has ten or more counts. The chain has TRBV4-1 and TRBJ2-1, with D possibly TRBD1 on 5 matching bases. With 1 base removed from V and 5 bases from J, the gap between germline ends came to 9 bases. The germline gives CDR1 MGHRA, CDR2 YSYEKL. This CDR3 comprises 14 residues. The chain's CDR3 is CASSQADRNNEQFF. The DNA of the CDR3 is TGCGCCAGCAGCCAAGCTGACAGAAACAATGAGCAGTTCTTC.

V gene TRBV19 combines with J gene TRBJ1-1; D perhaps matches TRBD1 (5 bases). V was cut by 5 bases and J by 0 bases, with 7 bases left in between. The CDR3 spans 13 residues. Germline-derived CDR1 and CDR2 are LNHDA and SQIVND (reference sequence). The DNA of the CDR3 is TGTGCCAGTAGTTCGGGGCTGAACACTGAAGCTTTCTTT. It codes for CASSSGLNTEAFF.

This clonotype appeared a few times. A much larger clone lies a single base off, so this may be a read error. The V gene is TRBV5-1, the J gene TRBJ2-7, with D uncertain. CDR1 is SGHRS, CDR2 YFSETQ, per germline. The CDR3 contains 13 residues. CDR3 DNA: TGCGCCAGCAGCTTGGAAGTGTTCTACGAGCGGTACTTC. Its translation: CASSLEVFYERYF.

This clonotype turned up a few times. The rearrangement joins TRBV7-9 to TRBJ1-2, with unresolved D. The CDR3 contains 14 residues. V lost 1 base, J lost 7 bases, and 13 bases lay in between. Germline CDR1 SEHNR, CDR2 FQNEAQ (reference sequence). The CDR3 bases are TGTGCCAGCAGCTTAGTAATAGGGAACGGTGGCTACACCTTC. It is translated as CASSLVIGNGGYTF. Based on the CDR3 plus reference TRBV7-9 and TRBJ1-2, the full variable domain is DTGVSQNPRHKITKRGQNVTFRCDPISEHNRLYWYRQTLGQGPEFLTYFQNEAQLEKSRLLSDRFSAERPKGSFSTLEIQRTEQGDSAMYLCASSLVIGNGGYTFGSGTRLTVV.